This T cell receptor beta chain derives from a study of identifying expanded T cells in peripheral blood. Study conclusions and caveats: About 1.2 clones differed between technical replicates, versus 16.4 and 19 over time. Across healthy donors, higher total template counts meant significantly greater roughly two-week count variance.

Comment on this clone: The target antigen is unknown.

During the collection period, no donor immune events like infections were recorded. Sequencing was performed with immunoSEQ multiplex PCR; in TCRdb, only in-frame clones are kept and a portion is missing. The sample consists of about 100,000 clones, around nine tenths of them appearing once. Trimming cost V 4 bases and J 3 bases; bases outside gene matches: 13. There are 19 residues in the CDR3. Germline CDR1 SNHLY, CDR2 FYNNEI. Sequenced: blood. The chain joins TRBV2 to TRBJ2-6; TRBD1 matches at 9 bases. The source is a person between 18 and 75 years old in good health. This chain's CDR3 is CASSVPDRGFQVGANVLTF. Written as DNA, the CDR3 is TGTGCCAGCAGTGTACCGGACAGGGGTTTCCAGGTTGGGGCCAACGTCCTGACTTTC.